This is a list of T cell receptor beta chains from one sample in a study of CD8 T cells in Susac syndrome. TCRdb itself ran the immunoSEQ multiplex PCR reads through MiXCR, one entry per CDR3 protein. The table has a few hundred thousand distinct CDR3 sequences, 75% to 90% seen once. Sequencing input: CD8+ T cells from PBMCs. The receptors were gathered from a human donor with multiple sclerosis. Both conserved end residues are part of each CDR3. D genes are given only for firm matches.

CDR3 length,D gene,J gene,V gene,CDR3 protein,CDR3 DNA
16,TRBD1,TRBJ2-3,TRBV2,CASSDPGQTFGDTQYF,TGTGCCAGCAGTGACCCGGGACAGACGTTTGGAGATACGCAGTATTTT
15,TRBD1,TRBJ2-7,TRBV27,CASSFVGTGGNEQYF,TGTGCCAGCAGTTTTGTCGGGACAGGGGGTAACGAGCAGTACTTC
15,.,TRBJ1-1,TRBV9,CASSLQEGGDTEAFF,TGTGCCAGCAGCCTCCAGGAGGGAGGAGACACTGAAGCTTTCTTT
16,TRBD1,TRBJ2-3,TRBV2,CASSESPTGSTDTQYF,TGTGCCAGCAGTGAATCACCGACAGGGAGCACAGATACGCAGTATTTT
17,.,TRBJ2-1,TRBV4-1,CASSQEIMGSSYNEQFF,TGCGCCAGCAGCCAAGAGATAATGGGTAGCTCCTACAATGAGCAGTTCTTC
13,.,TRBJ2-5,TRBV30,CAWSVEVQETQYF,TGTGCCTGGAGTGTGGAGGTACAAGAGACCCAGTACTTC
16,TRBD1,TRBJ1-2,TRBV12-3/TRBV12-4,CASTDELGQGVDGYTF,TGTGCCAGCACCGATGAGTTGGGACAGGGAGTTGACGGCTACACCTTC
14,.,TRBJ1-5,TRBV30,CAWSEGTGNQPQHF,TGTGCCTGGAGTGAAGGGACTGGCAATCAGCCCCAGCATTTT
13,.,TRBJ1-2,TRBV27,CASGMTSRNGYTF,TGTGCCAGCGGAATGACCTCTCGGAATGGCTACACCTTC
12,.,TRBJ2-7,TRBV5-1,CASSLVTDEQYF,TGCGCCAGCAGCTTGGTTACGGACGAGCAGTACTTC
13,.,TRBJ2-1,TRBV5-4,CASSPGGANEQFF,TGTGCCAGCAGCCCTGGGGGGGCCAATGAGCAGTTCTTC